The 12 T cell receptor beta chains presented below share a single source sample, sequenced in a study of cytomegalovirus exposure and HLA in healthy donors. PCR primers comprised 60 Vbeta and 13 Jbeta primers. TCRdb keeps only in-frame clones here, not all; method: immunoSEQ multiplex PCR. The data show about 190,000 clones, over 80% seen once. Sequenced input: PBMCs. The source is a young man in good health and CMV-seronegative.

The chain joins TRBV11-2 to TRBJ2-2; 9 bases align to TRBD1. The CDR3 covers 16 residues. The V and J ends lost 2 bases and 5 bases, in that order; junction bases with no gene match: 6. Germline V CDR1 and CDR2: SGHAT, FQNNGV. The CDR3 sequence is CASSLYVTGGTGELFF. DNA of the CDR3: TGTGCCAGCAGCTTATACGTGACAGGGGGTACCGGGGAGCTGTTTTTT.

The V call is TRBV14, the J call TRBJ1-4, with D hard to call. Germline V gene data show CDR1 as SGHDN and CDR2 as FVKESK. Trimming shortened V by 3 bases and J by 0 bases, and 11 bases separated the two germline ends. This CDR3 is 16 amino acids long. The CDR3, as DNA: TGTGCCAGCAGCCACGTCGGACTTTCAACTAATGAAAAACTGTTTTTT. Protein sequence: CASSHVGLSTNEKLFF.

This chain uses TRBV27 with TRBJ2-6; D uncertain. This CDR3 is built from 18 residues. The V gene's germline CDR1 is MNHEY and CDR2 SMNVEV (reference sequence). V dropped 7 bases and J dropped 1 base, with 20 bases sitting between them. CDR3 protein: CASTSVSPSHSGANVLTF. In nucleotides, the CDR3 is TGTGCCAGCACCAGCGTCTCGCCATCTCATTCTGGGGCCAACGTCCTGACTTTC.

J is TRBJ1-4 and V is TRBV15; D is uncertain. Germline-derived CDR1 and CDR2 are LNHNV and YYDKDF (reference sequence). The CDR3 loop spans 19 amino acids. V gave up 5 bases and J gave up 0 bases, with 22 bases separating them. The CDR3 DNA follows: TGTGCCACCAGCGAGTCCCTCGGGAGGGCCGTCGCAACTAATGAAAAACTGTTTTTT. Protein: CATSESLGRAVATNEKLFF.

The genes are TRBV4-1 and TRBJ2-7; TRBD2 agrees at 10 bases. V trimming: 1 base; J trimming: 7 bases; junction bases outside the gene matches: 7. Germline V CDR1 and CDR2: MGHRA, YSYEKL. The CDR3 contains 15 residues. The CDR3 nucleotides are TGCGCCAGCAGCCAAGGTACTAGCGGGGTATGGGAGCAGTACTTC. Encoded protein: CASSQGTSGVWEQYF.

The chain recombines TRBV28 with TRBJ1-4; TRBD1 is a possible D gene (6 bases). V was trimmed by 2 bases and J by 4 bases, leaving 17 bases between them. There are 17 residues in the CDR3. Per germline, CDR1 MDHEN and CDR2 SYDVKM. The CDR3 is CASSLTPLTGINEKLFF. CDR3 bases: TGTGCCAGCAGTTTAACCCCCCTAACAGGGATTAATGAAAAACTGTTTTTT.

This chain links TRBV4-2 with TRBJ1-6, with a possible D match to TRBD1 (5 bases). Germline loops: CDR1 LGHNA, CDR2 YNFKEQ. V was trimmed by 0 bases and J by 4 bases, leaving 7 bases between them. This CDR3 contains 15 residues. DNA for the CDR3: TGTGCCAGCAGCCAAGATAGGGGTTATAATTCACCCCTCCACTTT. It translates to CASSQDRGYNSPLHF.

V and J are TRBV7-2 and TRBJ2-7; 11 nucleotides align to TRBD1. Trimming removed 5 bases from V and 3 bases from J; junction bases left unmatched: 9. Germline V gene data show CDR1 as SGHTA and CDR2 as FQGNSA. The CDR3 consists of 16 residues. The chain's CDR3 is CASSRRTGGNYYEQYF. DNA for the CDR3: TGTGCCAGCAGCCGGAGGACAGGGGGCAATTACTACGAGCAGTACTTC.

As regards this clone: At one end, the junction sequence differs from germline, possibly due to a read error. V usage is TRBV19 and J usage is TRBJ2-6; the match to TRBD1 covers 8 bases. The germline V gene encodes CDR1 LNHDA and CDR2 SQIVND (reference sequence). This CDR3 has 14 amino acids. The CDR3 loop reads CASRDRAGANGLTF. The CDR3 nucleotides read TGTGCCAGTAGGGACAGGGCTGGGGCCAACGGCCTGACTTTC.

This rearrangement joins TRBV6-1 to TRBJ1-1, with 10 bases matching TRBD1. This CDR3 is built from 14 residues. Losses at the gene ends were 6 bases for V and 10 bases for J; bases not matched to a gene: 11. Germline CDR1 and CDR2: MNHNS and SASEGT. CDR3: CASRGGTDRGGAFF. The CDR3, as DNA: TGTGCCAGCAGGGGGGGGACGGACAGGGGGGGAGCTTTCTTT.

The J gene is TRBJ2-6, the V gene TRBV7-2; the D is unclear. CDR3 length: 14 amino acids. V lost 6 bases to trimming and J lost 2 bases, with 8 bases between them. Germline assignment: CDR1 SGHTA and CDR2 FQGNSA. The DNA of the CDR3 is TGTGCCAGCAGTCTATCTGCTGGGGCCAACGTCCTGACTTTC. This gives the protein CASSLSAGANVLTF.

This sequence joins TRBV2 and TRBJ2-1, with TRBD2 matching over 15 bases. The CDR3 runs to 17 residues. Trimming took 4 bases from V and 4 from J; bases not matched to a gene: 5. Germline V gene lookup returns CDR1 SNHLY and CDR2 FYNNEI. Written as DNA, the CDR3 is TGTGCCAGCAGTGGGGGACTAGCGGGGGGCCGATACAATGAGCAGTTCTTC. It encodes CASSGGLAGGRYNEQFF.